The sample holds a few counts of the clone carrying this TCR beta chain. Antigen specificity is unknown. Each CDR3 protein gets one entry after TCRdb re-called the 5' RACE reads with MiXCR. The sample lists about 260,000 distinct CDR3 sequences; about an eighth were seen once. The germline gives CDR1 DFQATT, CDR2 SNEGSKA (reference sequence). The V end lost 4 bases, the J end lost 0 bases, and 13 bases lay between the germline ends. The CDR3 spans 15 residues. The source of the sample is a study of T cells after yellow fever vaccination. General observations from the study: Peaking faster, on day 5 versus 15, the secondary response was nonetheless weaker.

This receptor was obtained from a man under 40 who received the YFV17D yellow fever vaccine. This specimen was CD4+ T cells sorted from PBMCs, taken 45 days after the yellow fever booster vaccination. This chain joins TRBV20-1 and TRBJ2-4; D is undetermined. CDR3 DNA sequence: TGCAGTGCTATACTCCCCGATCTAGCCAAAAACATTCAGTACTTC. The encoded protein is CSAILPDLAKNIQYF.